The 28 T cell receptor beta chains presented below share a single source sample, sequenced in a study of T cells in Graves' hyperthyroidism and ophthalmopathy. Authors of the study amplified TCR beta CDR3 regions from RNA transcripts. TCR CDR3 regions were first amplified by RT-PCR with HTBI primers. In TCRdb, the multiplex PCR reads were re-called with MiXCR into one record per CDR3 protein. The sample holds over 300,000 distinct CDR3 sequences; about 15% are singletons and the top ten take 9.5% to 11%. The sample comprised blood. Receptor source: an older woman with Graves' hyperthyroidism.

Only a few counts were recorded for this clonotype. This chain joins TRBV28 and TRBJ2-1; D gene uncertain. V lost 5 bases and J lost 4, with 18 bases in between. The V gene's germline CDR1 is MDHEN and CDR2 SYDVKM. The CDR3 is made up of 16 amino acids. The CDR3 DNA follows: TGTGCCAGCAGTCCTCCGGACCCCACAGCTTACAATGAGCAGTTCTTC. This codes for CASSPPDPTAYNEQFF.

This rearrangement joins TRBV7-9 to TRBJ2-1; maybe TRBD2 (5 bases). This CDR3 region has 15 residues. Germline V gene data show CDR1 as SEHNR and CDR2 as FQNEAQ (reference sequence). Trimming shortened V by 5 bases and J by 7 bases, and 18 bases separated the two germline ends. The CDR3 nucleotides are TGTGCCAGCAGCCACGGTCCCCGGGGAGATAATGAGCAGTTCTTC. Amino acids: CASSHGPRGDNEQFF.

V and J are TRBV19 and TRBJ1-2; D might be TRBD1 (5 bases). The CDR3 runs 14 residues. Germline V gene data show CDR1 as LNHDA and CDR2 as SQIVND (reference sequence). With 1 base removed from V and 4 bases from J, the gap between germline ends came to 10 bases. The CDR3 nucleotides read TGTGCCAGTAGTATAGTCGGGGCCCTCTATGGCTACACCTTC. Its translation: CASSIVGALYGYTF.

This clonotype was observed many times. The genes are TRBV6-1 and TRBJ2-7; no clear D gene. V was trimmed by 5 bases and J by 0 bases, leaving 8 bases between them. This CDR3 has 13 residues. Looked up from germline, CDR1 is MNHNS and CDR2 is SASEGT. Here the CDR3 reads CASSRPVSYEQYF. Written as DNA, the CDR3 is TGTGCCAGCAGTCGTCCAGTCTCCTACGAGCAGTACTTC.

The rearrangement uses TRBV6-1 and TRBJ2-2, with 8 bases that match TRBD1. From germline, CDR1 is MNHNS and CDR2 SASEGT. This CDR3 contains 16 residues. Germline trimming cut 6 bases from V and 7 bases from J; bases unmatched to any gene: 13. CDR3 DNA sequence: TGTGCCAGCAGCGCACCCGGACAGGGCGGTAGCGGGGAGCTGTTTTTT. The encoded protein is CASSAPGQGGSGELFF.

This clonotype was observed many times. The gene calls are TRBV28 and TRBJ2-7; D is undetermined. Germline CDR1 and CDR2: MDHEN and SYDVKM. Trimming left V 3 bases short and J 3 bases short, with 15 bases between. The CDR3 loop spans 15 amino acids. The CDR3 DNA follows: TGTGCCAGCAGTTTCTTGGCCTTAGCCTTCTACGAGCAGTACTTC. It codes for CASSFLALAFYEQYF.

This clonotype was counted ten times or more. The chain combines TRBV6-1 with TRBJ2-7, with TRBD1 matching over 8 bases. V was clipped by 5 bases and J by 4 bases; unmatched bases: 7. The CDR3 runs to 14 residues. CDR1 MNHNS and CDR2 SASEGT come from the germline V gene. The CDR3 reads CASSWSDREYEQYF. The CDR3 DNA reads as TGTGCCAGCAGTTGGTCGGACAGGGAATACGAGCAGTACTTC.

V gene TRBV19 combines with J gene TRBJ2-7, with a tentative D call TRBD2 (5 bases). V was clipped by 6 bases and J by 6 bases, with 15 bases between them. The CDR3 consists of 13 residues. In germline, CDR1 is LNHDA, CDR2 SQIVND (reference sequence). The CDR3 nucleotides read TGTGCCAGTAGGGGCCCCGGGGTTGGCGAGCAGTACTTC. It translates to CASRGPGVGEQYF.

This rearrangement joins TRBV12-3 or TRBV12-4 to TRBJ2-3; D may correspond to TRBD1 or TRBD2 (5 bases each). V was shortened by 2 bases and J by 1 base, with 10 bases between the two germline ends. The CDR3 is made up of 15 amino acids. In DNA form, the CDR3 reads TGTGCCAGCAGTTTACAAGGGACCCGCACAGATACGCAGTATTTT. Encoded protein: CASSLQGTRTDTQYF.

This clonotype was seen at least ten times. The chain is built from TRBV5-1 and TRBJ2-3, with a tentative D call TRBD1 (6 bases). The CDR3 has 18 residues. V shed 3 bases and J shed 0 bases, with 20 bases lying between them. In germline, CDR1 is SGHRS, CDR2 YFSETQ. The chain's CDR3 is CASSWLLDRTSSTDTQYF. For the CDR3, the DNA is TGCGCCAGCAGCTGGCTCCTCGACAGGACCTCTAGCACAGATACGCAGTATTTT.

This clonotype was detected ten times or more. The chain has TRBV18 and TRBJ2-2; 7 nucleotides line up with TRBD2. The J segment lost 7 bases and the V segment lost 2 bases, leaving 10 bases of the junction unmatched. Germline loops: CDR1 KGHSH, CDR2 LQKENI. The CDR3 is made up of 16 amino acids. CDR3 sequence reads: CASSPSSRLAGGELFF. The CDR3 bases are TGTGCCAGCTCACCAAGTTCACGACTAGCAGGCGGGGAGCTGTTTTTT.

This clonotype was seen at least ten times. This chain connects TRBV11-2 to TRBJ1-2; D is uncertain. The CDR3 totals 15 residues. V was cut by 1 base and J by 8 bases, with 17 bases left in between. CDR1 is SGHAT, CDR2 FQNNGV, per germline. The CDR3 is CASSLGGPEGWGYTF. In nucleotides, the CDR3 is TGTGCCAGCAGCTTAGGGGGTCCGGAGGGTTGGGGCTACACCTTC.

This clonotype came up a few times. The chain combines TRBV29-1 with TRBJ2-3; either TRBD1 or TRBD2 may fit D (5 bases each). Germline lookup yields CDR1 SQVTM and CDR2 ANQGSEA. The CDR3 contains 13 residues. Trimming took off 3 bases at V and 2 bases at J, with 9 bases between the two ends. CDR3 bases: TGCAGCGTTGAGGGACCAACCACAGATACGCAGTATTTT. Translated, it gives CSVEGPTTDTQYF.

In its sample, this clonotype was seen many times. V gene TRBV29-1 combines with J gene TRBJ1-2; no reliable D call. Trimming left V 0 bases short and J 2 bases short, with 1 base between. The CDR3 spans 11 residues. The germline V gene has CDR1 SQVTM and CDR2 ANQGSEA. The CDR3 region is CSVEENYGYTF. In nucleotides, the CDR3 is TGCAGCGTTGAAGAGAACTATGGCTACACCTTC.

This clonotype came up many times. This chain connects TRBV6-1 to TRBJ2-7; 14 positions agree with TRBD2. CDR3 length: 15 amino acids. Trimming removed 6 bases from V and 3 bases from J; junction bases left unmatched: 4. CDR1 is MNHNS, CDR2 SASEGT, per germline. CDR3 amino acids: CASSETSGRGYEQYF. In DNA form, the CDR3 reads TGTGCCAGCAGCGAGACTAGCGGGAGGGGCTACGAGCAGTACTTC.

This clonotype has ten or more counts. The rearrangement links TRBV2 to TRBJ2-5; 10 bases align to TRBD1. The CDR3 runs 14 residues. Germline CDR1 and CDR2: SNHLY and FYNNEI. Trimming cost V 11 bases and J 4 bases; bases outside gene matches: 10. For the CDR3, the DNA is TGTGCCTCCAAGGGGGGACAGGGGAGAGAGACCCAGTACTTC. Residues: CASKGGQGRETQYF.

This clonotype was observed a few times. The chain employs TRBV6-5 and TRBJ1-6; 8 nucleotides line up with TRBD1. The ends lost 7 bases at V and 9 bases at J; junction bases unmatched: 8. CDR1 is MNHEY, CDR2 SVGAGI, per germline. The CDR3 spans 14 residues. The CDR3: CASNSRQGRSPLHF. The CDR3 DNA is TGTGCCAGCAATTCGAGACAGGGGCGTTCACCCCTCCACTTT.

The CDR3 nucleotides read TGTGCCAGCAGAGACGGACAGGGGGCCAATGAAAAACTGTTTTTT. Translated: CASRDGQGANEKLFF. The chain is built from TRBV6-1 and TRBJ1-4; TRBD1 agrees at 11 bases. Trimming removed 6 bases from V and 5 bases from J; junction bases left unmatched: 5. CDR3 length equals 15 residues. The germline V gene encodes CDR1 MNHNS and CDR2 SASEGT.

This clonotype occurred many times. The rearrangement links TRBV29-1 to TRBJ1-2; 7 bases are shared with TRBD1. CDR3 length: 11 residues. CDR1 and CDR2 (germline): SQVTM, ANQGSEA. V lost 7 bases to trimming and J lost 7 bases; unmatched junction nucleotides: 6. CDR3 DNA: TGCAGCGCAGCAACAGGGGCTGGCTACACCTTC. This codes for CSAATGAGYTF.

The chain links TRBV5-1 to TRBJ2-7, with 7 bases aligning to TRBD1. The CDR3 runs 15 residues. The V and J ends lost 4 bases and 6 bases, in that order; junction bases with no gene match: 13. From germline, CDR1 is SGHRS and CDR2 YFSETQ. CDR3 nucleotides: TGCGCCAGCAGCACGGACAGGCCCGGTTGGGGCGAGCAGTACTTC. Translation: CASSTDRPGWGEQYF.

This clonotype was counted ten times or more. V is TRBV5-1 and J is TRBJ2-1; D possibly matches TRBD1 or TRBD2 (7 bases each). There are 15 residues in the CDR3. Germline V lookup: CDR1 SGHRS, CDR2 YFSETQ. V was trimmed by 4 bases and J by 9 bases, leaving 20 bases between them. Here the CDR3 DNA reads TGCGCCAGCAGCCCAGAAAAGGGGGCGGGGGTTGAGCAGTTCTTC. Amino acid sequence: CASSPEKGAGVEQFF.

This clonotype has a count of ten or more. The chain recombines TRBV29-1 with TRBJ2-7; D is perhaps TRBD1 or TRBD2 (6 bases each). This CDR3 region has 15 residues. Germline CDR1 and CDR2: SQVTM and ANQGSEA. Between the trimmed V and J ends, which lost 2 bases and 0 bases, there was a span of 14 bases. The CDR3 DNA follows: TGCAGCGTTGAATTAGGGGGGCCGAGCTCCTACGAGCAGTACTTC. It encodes CSVELGGPSSYEQYF.

This clonotype was counted a few times. This rearrangement joins TRBV11-3 to TRBJ2-3, with D hard to call. The CDR3 loop spans 16 amino acids. Germline V lookup: CDR1 SGHNT, CDR2 YENEEA. The V end was cut by 1 base, the J end by 0 bases, with 11 bases between. The CDR3: CASSLVSLSSTDTQYF. The DNA for the CDR3 is TGTGCCAGCAGCTTAGTTTCGCTATCCAGCACAGATACGCAGTATTTT.

This clonotype has a handful of counts. The chain has TRBV19 and TRBJ2-1; D tentatively reads TRBD1 or TRBD2 (5 bases each). The CDR3 runs to 15 residues. Germline CDR1 is LNHDA and CDR2 is SQIVND (reference sequence). V was clipped by 7 bases and J by 4 bases, with 17 bases between them. CDR3 DNA sequence: TGTGCCAGTAATTCAGGGACCGGTGGATACAATGAGCAGTTCTTC. The encoded protein is CASNSGTGGYNEQFF.

This clonotype was recorded a few times. The CDR3 here is CATSDRDPHRGHEQFF. CDR3 coding DNA: TGTGCCACCAGTGACCGGGACCCCCACAGAGGGCATGAGCAGTTCTTC. V and J are TRBV24-1 and TRBJ2-1; D may correspond to TRBD1 or TRBD2 (5 bases each). V lost 4 bases to trimming and J lost 8 bases, with 20 bases between them. This CDR3 has 16 amino acids. Germline lookup yields CDR1 KGHDR and CDR2 SFDVKD.

This clonotype was observed a few times. The chain recombines TRBV5-1 with TRBJ2-2, with TRBD2 matching 10 bases. The CDR3 has 16 residues. Germline V gives CDR1 SGHRS, CDR2 YFSETQ. The ends lost 0 bases at V and 6 bases at J; junction bases unmatched: 5. In DNA form, the CDR3 reads TGCGCCAGCAGCTTGGGGGCTAGCGGGAGTGCCGGGGAGCTGTTTTTT. Translation gives CASSLGASGSAGELFF.

This clonotype was recorded many times. V gene TRBV30 combines with J gene TRBJ2-7, with D possibly matching TRBD2 (5 bases). Per germline, CDR1 GTSNPN and CDR2 SVGIG (reference sequence). V dropped 1 base and J dropped 5 bases, with 6 bases sitting between them. CDR3 length: 11 amino acids. The CDR3 DNA reads TGTGCCTGGAGTGGGAGGCACGAGCAGTACTTC. Protein: CAWSGRHEQYF.

The CDR3 bases are TGTGCCAGCAGTTTCGGGCACTACGAGCAGTACTTC. It translates to CASSFGHYEQYF. The rearrangement links TRBV12-3 or TRBV12-4 to TRBJ2-7, with D unresolved. V was pared by 3 bases and J by 3 bases, with 6 bases between. This CDR3 has 12 residues.